This T cell receptor beta chain was recorded in a study of blood T cell repertoires in COVID-19. Study information: PBMCs, B-cell-depleted T cells, or T cells provided the cDNA or gDNA that made up the material.

Patients from Seattle were sampled longitudinally, starting during active infection. Authors' methods: Estimation of nucleated cell counts was performed using reference gene primer amplification. Profiled with immunoSEQ multiplex PCR; TCRdb holds only in-frame clones, not every one. The V and J calls and clone size were taken over from that table, and D and trimming were inferred from the DNA. The top ten clones hold 10% to 15% of a sample with fewer than 450,000 clones, 70% to 90% of them seen once. V lost 7 bases and J lost 7, with 16 bases in between. CDR3 length: 13 residues. The sequenced sample was peripheral blood. The V call is TRBV12-3 or TRBV12-4, the J call TRBJ1-1; no reliable D call. The source of this sequence is a woman aged 45 to 65 with COVID-19, enrolled during active disease. The CDR3 is CASTPTTRGEAFF. Written as DNA, the CDR3 is TGTGCCAGCACCCCCACCACGAGAGGTGAAGCTTTCTTT.